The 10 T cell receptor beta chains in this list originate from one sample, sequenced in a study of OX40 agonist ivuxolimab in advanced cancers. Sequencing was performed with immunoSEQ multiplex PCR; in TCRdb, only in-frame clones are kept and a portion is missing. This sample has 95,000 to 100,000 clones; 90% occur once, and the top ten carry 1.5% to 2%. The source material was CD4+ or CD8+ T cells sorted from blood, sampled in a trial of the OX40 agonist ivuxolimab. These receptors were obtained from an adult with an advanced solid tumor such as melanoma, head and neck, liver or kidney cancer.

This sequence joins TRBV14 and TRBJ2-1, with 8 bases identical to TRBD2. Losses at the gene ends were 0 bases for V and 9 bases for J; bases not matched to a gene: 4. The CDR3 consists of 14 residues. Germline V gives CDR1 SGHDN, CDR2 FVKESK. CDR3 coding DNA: TGTGCCAGCAGCCAAGATCTCCTAGCGGGTGAGCAGTTCTTC. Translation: CASSQDLLAGEQFF.

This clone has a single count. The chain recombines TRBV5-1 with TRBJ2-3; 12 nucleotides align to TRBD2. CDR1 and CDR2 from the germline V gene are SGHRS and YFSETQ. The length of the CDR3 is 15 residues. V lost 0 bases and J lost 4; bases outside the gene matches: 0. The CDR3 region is CASSLASGRADTQYF. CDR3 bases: TGCGCCAGCAGCTTGGCTAGCGGGAGGGCAGATACGCAGTATTTT.

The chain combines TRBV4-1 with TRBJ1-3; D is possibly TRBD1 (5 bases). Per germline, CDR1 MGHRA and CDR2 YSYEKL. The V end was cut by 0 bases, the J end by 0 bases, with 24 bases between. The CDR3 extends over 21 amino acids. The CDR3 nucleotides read TGCGCCAGCAGCCAAGATAGTCAACGTTGGGGACTGAAAATCTCTGGAAACACCATATATTTT. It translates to CASSQDSQRWGLKISGNTIYF.

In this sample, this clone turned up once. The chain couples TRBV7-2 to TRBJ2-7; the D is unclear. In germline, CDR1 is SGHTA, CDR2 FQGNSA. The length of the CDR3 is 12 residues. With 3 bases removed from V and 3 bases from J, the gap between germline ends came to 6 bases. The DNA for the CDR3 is TGTGCCAGCAGCTTTCGGCTCTACGAGCAGTACTTC. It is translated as CASSFRLYEQYF. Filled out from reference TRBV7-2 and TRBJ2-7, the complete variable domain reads GAGVSQSPSNKVTEKGKDVELRCDPISGHTALYWYRQSLGQGLEFLIYFQGNSAPDKSGLPSDRFSAERTGGSVSTLTIQRTQQEDSAVYLCASSFRLYEQYFGPGTRLTVT.

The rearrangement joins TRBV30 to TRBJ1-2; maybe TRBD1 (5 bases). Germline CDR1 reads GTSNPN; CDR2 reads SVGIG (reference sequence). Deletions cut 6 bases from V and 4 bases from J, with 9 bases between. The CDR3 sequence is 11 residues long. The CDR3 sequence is CACRQPYGYTF. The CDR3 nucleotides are TGTGCCTGCAGACAGCCCTATGGCTACACCTTC.

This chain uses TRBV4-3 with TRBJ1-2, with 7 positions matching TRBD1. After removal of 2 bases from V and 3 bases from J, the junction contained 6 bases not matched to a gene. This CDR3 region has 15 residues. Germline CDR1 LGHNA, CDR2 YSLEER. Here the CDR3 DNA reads TGCGCCAGCAGCCAAACCCGGACAGGCCACTATGGCTACACCTTC. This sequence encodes CASSQTRTGHYGYTF.

As DNA, the CDR3 is TGTGCCAGCAGCTTAGGAGAGGGTGGAGAGCAGTACTTC. Amino acid sequence: CASSLGEGGEQYF. V gene TRBV7-9 combines with J gene TRBJ2-7; tentative D call: TRBD2 (5 bases). The germline gives CDR1 SEHNR, CDR2 FQNEAQ (reference sequence). The CDR3 runs 13 residues. Trimming took 1 base from V and 7 from J, leaving 11 bases between them. Drawing the rest from reference TRBV7-9 and TRBJ2-7, the complete variable domain is DTGVSQNPRHKITKRGQNVTFRCDPISEHNRLYWYRQTLGQGPEFLTYFQNEAQLEKSRLLSDRFSAERPKGSFSTLEIQRTEQGDSAMYLCASSLGEGGEQYFGPGTRLTVT.

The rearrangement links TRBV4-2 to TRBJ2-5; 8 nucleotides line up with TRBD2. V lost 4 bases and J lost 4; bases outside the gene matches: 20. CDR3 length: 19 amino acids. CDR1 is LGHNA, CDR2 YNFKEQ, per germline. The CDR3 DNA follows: TGTGCCAGCAGCCCGCGTGAAGGTACTAGCGGTCCTACGAGAGAGACCCAGTACTTC. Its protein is CASSPREGTSGPTRETQYF.

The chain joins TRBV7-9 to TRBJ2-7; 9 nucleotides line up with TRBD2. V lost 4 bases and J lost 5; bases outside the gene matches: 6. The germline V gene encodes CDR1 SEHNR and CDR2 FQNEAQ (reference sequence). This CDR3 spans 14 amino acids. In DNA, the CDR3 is TGTGCCAGCAGCTCCCTAGCGGGACCCCACGAGCAGTACTTC. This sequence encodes CASSSLAGPHEQYF.

The CDR3: CASSSPRGGVNTDTQYF. The CDR3 nucleotides are TGTGCCAGCAGCTCGCCCCGAGGCGGCGTAAACACAGATACGCAGTATTTT. The rearrangement joins TRBV7-3 to TRBJ2-3; D unclear. The CDR3 is made up of 17 amino acids. V was shortened by 4 bases and J by 2 bases, with 19 bases between the two germline ends. The germline V gene has CDR1 SGHTA and CDR2 FQGTGA.